A single sample gave rise to the 10 T cell receptor beta chains below, sequenced in a study of blood T cells in healthy people across ages. A second PCR of roughly 7 to 11 cycles used a sample-barcoded 5' primer and a J-beta primer mix. TCRdb independently ran MiXCR on the 5' RACE reads; one entry per CDR3 protein. Of about 940,000 distinct CDR3 sequences in the sample, approximately 49% are singletons; the top ten hold about an eighth. The sample was blood. These receptors originate from a man aged 25 to 40 in good health.

This clonotype was detected only a few times. The chain uses TRBV7-2 and TRBJ2-3; unclear D gene. Per germline, CDR1 SGHTA and CDR2 FQGNSA. V lost 1 base and J lost 3, with 11 bases in between. The CDR3 is 15 amino acids. CDR3 sequence reads: CASSLVVGWTDTQYF. CDR3 DNA sequence: TGTGCCAGCAGCTTAGTGGTCGGGTGGACAGATACGCAGTATTTT.

The chain uses TRBV27 and TRBJ2-1; D gene ambiguous. CDR3 size: 14 residues. Deletions cut 6 bases from V and 1 base from J, with 10 bases between. The germline V gene encodes CDR1 MNHEY and CDR2 SMNVEV (reference sequence). CDR3 sequence reads: CASSPRPSYNEQFF. For the CDR3, the DNA is TGTGCCAGCAGCCCCCGTCCTTCCTACAATGAGCAGTTCTTC.

This rearrangement joins TRBV10-3 to TRBJ1-4; no definite D call. Trimming stripped 0 bases from V and 10 bases from J, with 9 bases between. The germline gives CDR1 ENHRY, CDR2 SYGVKD. The CDR3 totals 13 residues. The CDR3 loop is CAISESRGGKLFF. CDR3 bases: TGTGCCATCAGTGAGTCCAGAGGTGGAAAACTGTTTTTT.

As for this clonotype: A much larger clone differs by one base, so this may be a read error. The genes are TRBV29-1 and TRBJ1-1, with no clear D. Deletions cut 2 bases from V and 3 bases from J, with 4 bases between. The CDR3 spans 11 residues. Germline CDR1 SQVTM, CDR2 ANQGSEA. CDR3 loop: CSVELDTEAFF. The DNA of the CDR3 is TGCAGCGTTGAACTGGACACTGAAGCTTTCTTT.

The chain joins TRBV6-6 to TRBJ1-3, with unresolved D. The germline V and J ends were trimmed by 7 bases and 4 bases, with 8 bases remaining between them. CDR1 MNHNY and CDR2 SVGAGI come from the germline V gene (reference sequence). CDR3 length: 12 residues. The CDR3 nucleotides read TGTGCCAGCACTGTGGGGGGAAACACCATATATTTT. Amino acids: CASTVGGNTIYF.

This clonotype was found once. This rearrangement joins TRBV12-3 or TRBV12-4 to TRBJ2-5; possibly TRBD2 for D (5 bases). V lost 6 bases and J lost 5, with 16 bases in between. CDR3 length: 14 amino acids. CDR3 bases: TGTGCCAGCAGCCCTTCTAGCACTCCCGAGACCCAGTACTTC. Translation gives CASSPSSTPETQYF.

The CDR3 DNA follows: TGCGCCAGCAGCTACCAACTCCCGGAACCCTCAAGATACAATGAGCAGTTCTTC. This encodes CASSYQLPEPSRYNEQFF. This chain links TRBV5-1 with TRBJ2-1, with D unresolved. Germline V gives CDR1 SGHRS, CDR2 YFSETQ. The V end lost 3 bases, the J end lost 4 bases, and 23 bases lay between the germline ends. The CDR3 spans 18 residues. The full variable domain, rest sourced from reference TRBV5-1 and TRBJ2-1, is KAGVTQTPRYLIKTRGQQVTLSCSPISGHRSVSWYQQTPGQGLQFLFEYFSETQRNKGNFPGRFSGRQFSNSRSEMNVSTLELGDSALYLCASSYQLPEPSRYNEQFFGPGTRLTVL.

The chain employs TRBV6-6 and TRBJ2-5; tentatively, D is TRBD2 (6 bases). This CDR3 is built from 17 residues. V lost 2 bases and J lost 3, with 19 bases in between. Germline V gene lookup returns CDR1 MNHNY and CDR2 SVGAGI (reference sequence). The CDR3 region is CASSYGGAGLAKETQYF. CDR3 nucleotides: TGTGCCAGCAGTTACGGAGGGGCCGGACTGGCAAAAGAGACCCAGTACTTC.

This clonotype was seen a handful of times. The rearrangement uses TRBV6-5 and TRBJ2-7; 7 bases align to TRBD1. With V trimmed by 9 bases and J by 0 bases, 8 bases remained unmatched. Per the germline V gene, CDR1 is MNHEY and CDR2 is SVGAGI. The CDR3 runs to 14 residues. The chain's CDR3 is CASTADRSSYEQYF. The CDR3 region has the DNA TGTGCCAGTACAGCGGACAGGAGCTCCTACGAGCAGTACTTC.

CDR3 DNA sequence: TGCAGTGCTAGAGATCTGAGACAGGAGAACTACGAGCAGTACTTC. Amino acids: CSARDLRQENYEQYF. V gene TRBV20-1 combines with J gene TRBJ2-7; D perhaps matches TRBD1 (6 bases). The CDR3 contains 15 residues. Trimming took 0 bases from V and 3 from J, leaving 15 bases between them. Germline V gives CDR1 DFQATT, CDR2 SNEGSKA (reference sequence).